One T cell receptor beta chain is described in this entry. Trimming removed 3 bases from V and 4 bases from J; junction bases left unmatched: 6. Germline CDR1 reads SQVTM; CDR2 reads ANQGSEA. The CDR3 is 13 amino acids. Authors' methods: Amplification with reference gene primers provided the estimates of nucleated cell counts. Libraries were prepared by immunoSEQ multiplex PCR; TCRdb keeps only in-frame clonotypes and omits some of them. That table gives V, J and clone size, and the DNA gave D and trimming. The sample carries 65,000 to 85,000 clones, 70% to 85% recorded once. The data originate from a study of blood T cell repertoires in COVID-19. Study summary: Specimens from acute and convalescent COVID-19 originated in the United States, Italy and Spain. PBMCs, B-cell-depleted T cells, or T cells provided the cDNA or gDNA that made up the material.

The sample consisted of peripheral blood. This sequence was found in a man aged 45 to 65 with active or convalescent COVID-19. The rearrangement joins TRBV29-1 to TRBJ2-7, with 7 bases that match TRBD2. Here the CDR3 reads CSVEGLAAYEQYF. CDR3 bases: TGCAGCGTTGAGGGGCTAGCGGCGTACGAGCAGTACTTC.